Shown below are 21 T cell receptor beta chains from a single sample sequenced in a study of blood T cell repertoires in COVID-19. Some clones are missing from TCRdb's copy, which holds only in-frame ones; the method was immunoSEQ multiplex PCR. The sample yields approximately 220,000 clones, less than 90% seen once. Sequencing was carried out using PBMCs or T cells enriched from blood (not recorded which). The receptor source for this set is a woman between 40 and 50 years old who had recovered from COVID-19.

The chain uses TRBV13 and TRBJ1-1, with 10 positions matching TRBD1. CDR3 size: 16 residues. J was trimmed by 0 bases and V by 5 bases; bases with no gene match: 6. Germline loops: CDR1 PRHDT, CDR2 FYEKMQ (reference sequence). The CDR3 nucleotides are TGTGCCAGCAGCCGGAGGACAGGGGGGATGAACACTGAAGCTTTCTTT. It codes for CASSRRTGGMNTEAFF.

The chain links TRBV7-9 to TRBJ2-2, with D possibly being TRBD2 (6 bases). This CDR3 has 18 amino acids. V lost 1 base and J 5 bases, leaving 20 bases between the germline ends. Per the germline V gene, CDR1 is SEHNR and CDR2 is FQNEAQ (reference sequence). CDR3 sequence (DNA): TGTGCCAGCAGCTTAGTTTTCCTAGCGACCTCGCGTACCGGGGAGCTGTTTTTT. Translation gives CASSLVFLATSRTGELFF.

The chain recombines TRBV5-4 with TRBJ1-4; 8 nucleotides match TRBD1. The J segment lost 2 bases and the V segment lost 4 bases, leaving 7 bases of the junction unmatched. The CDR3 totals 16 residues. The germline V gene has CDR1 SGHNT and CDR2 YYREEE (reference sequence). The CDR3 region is CASSQSTGGTNEKLFF. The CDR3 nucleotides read TGTGCCAGCAGCCAATCTACAGGGGGGACTAATGAAAAACTGTTTTTT.

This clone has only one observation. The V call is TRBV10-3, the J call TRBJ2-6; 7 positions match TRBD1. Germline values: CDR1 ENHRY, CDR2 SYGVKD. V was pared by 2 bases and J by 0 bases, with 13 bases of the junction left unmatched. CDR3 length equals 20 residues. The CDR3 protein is CAISEPPGQIRSSGANVLTF. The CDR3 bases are TGTGCCATCAGTGAGCCCCCGGGACAGATACGCTCCTCTGGGGCCAACGTCCTGACTTTC.

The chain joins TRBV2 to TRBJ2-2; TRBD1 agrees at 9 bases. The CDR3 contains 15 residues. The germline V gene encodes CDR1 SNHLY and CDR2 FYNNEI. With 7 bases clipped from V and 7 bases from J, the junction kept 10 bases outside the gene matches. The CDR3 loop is CASMRDRDVGGELFF. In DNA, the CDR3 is TGTGCCAGCATGAGGGACAGGGACGTTGGCGGGGAGCTGTTTTTT.

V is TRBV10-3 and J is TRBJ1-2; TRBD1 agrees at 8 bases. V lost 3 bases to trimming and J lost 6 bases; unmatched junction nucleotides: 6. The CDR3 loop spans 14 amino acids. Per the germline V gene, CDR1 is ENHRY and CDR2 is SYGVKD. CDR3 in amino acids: CAISDDRGSHGYTF. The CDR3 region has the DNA TGTGCCATCAGTGATGACAGGGGATCCCATGGCTACACCTTC.

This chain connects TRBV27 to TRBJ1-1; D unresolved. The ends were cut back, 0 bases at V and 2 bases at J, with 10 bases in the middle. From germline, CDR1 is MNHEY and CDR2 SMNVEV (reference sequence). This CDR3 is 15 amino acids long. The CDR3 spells CASSLSGSDNTEAFF. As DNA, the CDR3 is TGTGCCAGCAGTTTATCTGGCAGTGATAACACTGAAGCTTTCTTT.

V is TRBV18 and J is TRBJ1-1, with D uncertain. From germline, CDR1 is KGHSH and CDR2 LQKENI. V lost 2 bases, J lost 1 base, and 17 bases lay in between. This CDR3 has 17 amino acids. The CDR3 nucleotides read TGTGCCAGCTCACCAGTTTTGGGAGGCGGTTCGAACACTGAAGCTTTCTTT. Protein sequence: CASSPVLGGGSNTEAFF.

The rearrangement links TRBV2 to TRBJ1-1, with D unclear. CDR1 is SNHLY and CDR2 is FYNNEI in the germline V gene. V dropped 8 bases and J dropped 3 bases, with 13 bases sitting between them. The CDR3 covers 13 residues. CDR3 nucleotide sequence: TGTGCCAGCGGGAGATCCCTAGACACTGAAGCTTTCTTT. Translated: CASGRSLDTEAFF.

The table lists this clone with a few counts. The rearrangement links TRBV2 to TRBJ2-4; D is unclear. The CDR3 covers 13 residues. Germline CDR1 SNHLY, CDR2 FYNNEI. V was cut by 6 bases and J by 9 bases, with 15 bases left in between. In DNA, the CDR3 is TGTGCCAGCAGCGCGACCGCGGATGGCATTCAGTACTTC. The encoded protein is CASSATADGIQYF.

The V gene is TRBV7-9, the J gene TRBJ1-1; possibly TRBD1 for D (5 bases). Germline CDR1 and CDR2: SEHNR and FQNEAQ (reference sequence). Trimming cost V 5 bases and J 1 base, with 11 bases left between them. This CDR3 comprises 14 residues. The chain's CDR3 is CASSTATANTEAFF. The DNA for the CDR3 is TGTGCCAGCAGCACGGCGACAGCGAACACTGAAGCTTTCTTT. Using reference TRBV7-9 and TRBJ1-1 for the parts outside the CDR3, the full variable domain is DTGVSQNPRHKITKRGQNVTFRCDPISEHNRLYWYRQTLGQGPEFLTYFQNEAQLEKSRLLSDRFSAERPKGSFSTLEIQRTEQGDSAMYLCASSTATANTEAFFGQGTRLTVV.

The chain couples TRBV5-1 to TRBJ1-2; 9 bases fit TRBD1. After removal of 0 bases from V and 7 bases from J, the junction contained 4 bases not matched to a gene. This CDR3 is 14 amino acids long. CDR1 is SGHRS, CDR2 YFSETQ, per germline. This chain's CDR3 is CASSLGGQGAGYTF. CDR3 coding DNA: TGCGCCAGCAGCTTGGGGGGACAGGGTGCTGGCTACACCTTC.

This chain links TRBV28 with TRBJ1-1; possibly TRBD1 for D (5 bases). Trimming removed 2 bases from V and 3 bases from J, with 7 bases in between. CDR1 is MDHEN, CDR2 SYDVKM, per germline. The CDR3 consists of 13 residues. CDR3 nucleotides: TGTGCCAGCAGTTTAACCAGGGACACTGAAGCTTTCTTT. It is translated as CASSLTRDTEAFF. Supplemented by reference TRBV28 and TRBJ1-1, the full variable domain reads DVKVTQSSRYLVKRTGEKVFLECVQDMDHENMFWYRQDPGLGLRLIYFSYDVKMKEKGDIPEGYSVSREKKERFSLILESASTNQTSMYLCASSLTRDTEAFFGQGTRLTVV.

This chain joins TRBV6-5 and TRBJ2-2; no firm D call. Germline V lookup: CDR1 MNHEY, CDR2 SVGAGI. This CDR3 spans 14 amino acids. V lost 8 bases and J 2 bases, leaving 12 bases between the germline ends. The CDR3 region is CASRLFLNTGELFF. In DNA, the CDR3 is TGTGCCAGCCGACTGTTTCTAAACACCGGGGAGCTGTTTTTT.

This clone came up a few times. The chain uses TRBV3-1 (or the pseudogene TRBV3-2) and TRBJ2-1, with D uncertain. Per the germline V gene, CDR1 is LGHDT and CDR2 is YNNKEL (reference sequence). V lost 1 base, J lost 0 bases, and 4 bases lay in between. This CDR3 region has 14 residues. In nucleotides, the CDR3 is TGTGCCAGCAGCCAAGGCAGCTCCTACAATGAGCAGTTCTTC. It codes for CASSQGSSYNEQFF.

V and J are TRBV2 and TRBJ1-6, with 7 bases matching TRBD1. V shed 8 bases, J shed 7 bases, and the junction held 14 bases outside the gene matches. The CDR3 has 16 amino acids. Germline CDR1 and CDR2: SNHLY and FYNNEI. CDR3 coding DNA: TGTGCCAGCGGAGAAACAGGGGTAGTAGCGAATTCACCCCTCCACTTT. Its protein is CASGETGVVANSPLHF.

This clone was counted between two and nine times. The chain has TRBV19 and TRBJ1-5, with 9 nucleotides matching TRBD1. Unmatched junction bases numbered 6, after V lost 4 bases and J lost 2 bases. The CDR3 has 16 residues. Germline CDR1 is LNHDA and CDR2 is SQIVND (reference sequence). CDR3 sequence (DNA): TGTGCCAGTAGTAGCACAGGGGGCTTCGGCAATCAGCCCCAGCATTTT. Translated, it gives CASSSTGGFGNQPQHF. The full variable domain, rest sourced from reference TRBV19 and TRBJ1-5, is DGGITQSPKYLFRKEGQNVTLSCEQNLNHDAMYWYRQDPGQGLRLIYYSQIVNDFQKGDIAEGYSVSREKKESFPLTVTSAQKNPTAFYLCASSSTGGFGNQPQHFGDGTRLSIL.

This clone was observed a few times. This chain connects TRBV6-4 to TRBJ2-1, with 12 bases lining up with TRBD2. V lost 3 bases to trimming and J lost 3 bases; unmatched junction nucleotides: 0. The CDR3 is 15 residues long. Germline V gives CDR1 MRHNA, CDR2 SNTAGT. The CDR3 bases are TGTGCCAGCAGTGAGGGACTAGCGGGCTACAATGAGCAGTTCTTC. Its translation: CASSEGLAGYNEQFF.

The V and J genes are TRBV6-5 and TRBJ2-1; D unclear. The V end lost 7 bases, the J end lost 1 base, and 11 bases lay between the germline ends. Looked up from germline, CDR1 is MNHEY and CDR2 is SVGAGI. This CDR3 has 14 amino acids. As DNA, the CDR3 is TGTGCCAGCATCCCAGGCAGGTCCTACAATGAGCAGTTCTTC. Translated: CASIPGRSYNEQFF.

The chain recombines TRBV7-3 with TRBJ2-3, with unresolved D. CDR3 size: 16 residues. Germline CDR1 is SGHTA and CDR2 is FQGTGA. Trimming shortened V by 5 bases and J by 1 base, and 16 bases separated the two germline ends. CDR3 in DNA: TGTGCCAGCAGCCCTCGCTCGCTACCTGGCACAGATACGCAGTATTTT. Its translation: CASSPRSLPGTDTQYF. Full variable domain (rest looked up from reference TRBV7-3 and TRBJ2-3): GAGVSQTPSNKVTEKGKYVELRCDPISGHTALYWYRQSLGQGPEFLIYFQGTGAADDSGLPNDRFFAVRPEGSVSTLKIQRTERGDSAVYLCASSPRSLPGTDTQYFGPGTRLTVL.

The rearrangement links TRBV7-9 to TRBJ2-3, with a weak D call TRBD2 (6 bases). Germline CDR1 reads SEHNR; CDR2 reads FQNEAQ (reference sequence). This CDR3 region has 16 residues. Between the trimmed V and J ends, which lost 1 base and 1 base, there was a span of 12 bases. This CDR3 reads CASSLDRSSGTDTQYF. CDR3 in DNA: TGTGCCAGCAGCTTAGATCGTTCTAGCGGCACAGATACGCAGTATTTT. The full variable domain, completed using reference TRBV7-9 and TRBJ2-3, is DTGVSQNPRHKITKRGQNVTFRCDPISEHNRLYWYRQTLGQGPEFLTYFQNEAQLEKSRLLSDRFSAERPKGSFSTLEIQRTEQGDSAMYLCASSLDRSSGTDTQYFGPGTRLTVL.